Presented here are 10 T cell receptor beta chains from one specimen sequenced in a study of blood T cell repertoires in COVID-19. Libraries were prepared by immunoSEQ multiplex PCR; TCRdb keeps only in-frame clonotypes and omits some of them. The data show tens of thousands of clones, 80% to 90% seen once. Sequencing was performed on peripheral blood. The receptors come from a man aged 50-60 years with active COVID-19.

The genes are TRBV5-4 and TRBJ1-1; 8 bases map to TRBD1. V was pared by 1 base and J by 12 bases, with 14 bases of the junction left unmatched. CDR1 is SGHNT, CDR2 YYREEE, per germline (reference sequence). This CDR3 comprises 15 residues. The CDR3 region has the DNA TGTGCCAGCAGCTTGTTTCGCGGGACAGGAGGTTTGACTTTCTTT. Its translation: CASSLFRGTGGLTFF.

This clone came up a few times. This chain uses TRBV19 with TRBJ2-7, with 9 bases that match TRBD2. Trimming at V came to 7 bases and at J to 1 base, leaving 11 bases not matched to a gene. The CDR3 extends over 16 amino acids. Germline assignment: CDR1 LNHDA and CDR2 SQIVND (reference sequence). The DNA of the CDR3 is TGTGCCAGTACCCCTACCGGCGGGAGGGGTTCCTACGAGCAGTACTTC. Translated, it gives CASTPTGGRGSYEQYF.

J is TRBJ1-1 and V is TRBV28, with D perhaps matching TRBD1 (5 bases). Germline loops: CDR1 MDHEN, CDR2 SYDVKM. There are 14 residues in the CDR3. Trimming removed 11 bases from V and 1 base from J, with 17 bases in between. The CDR3: CASREGRRNTEAFF. The CDR3 DNA sequence: TGTGCCTCGCGGGAGGGGCGACGGAACACTGAAGCTTTCTTT.

This clone was detected only a few times. This sequence joins TRBV5-4 and TRBJ2-7, with D possibly TRBD1 on 6 matching bases. This CDR3 contains 13 residues. The germline V gene has CDR1 SGHNT and CDR2 YYREEE (reference sequence). Trimming took 2 bases from V and 2 from J, leaving 8 bases between them. CDR3 in amino acids: CASSFSGAYEQYF. The CDR3 nucleotides read TGTGCCAGCAGCTTTTCAGGGGCCTACGAGCAGTACTTC. The whole variable domain, remainder taken from reference TRBV5-4 and TRBJ2-7, is ETGVTQSPTHLIKTRGQQVTLRCSSQSGHNTVSWYQQALGQGPQFIFQYYREEENGRGNFPPRFSGLQFPNYSSELNVNALELDDSALYLCASSFSGAYEQYFGPGTRLTVT.

This clone was seen a single time. The V and J genes are TRBV3-1 (or the pseudogene TRBV3-2) and TRBJ1-2, with 7 bases lining up with TRBD1. With 7 bases clipped from V and 5 bases from J, the junction kept 4 bases outside the gene matches. CDR3 length: 12 amino acids. CDR1 LGHDT and CDR2 YNNKEL come from the germline V gene (reference sequence). DNA of the CDR3: TGTGCCAGCACCCCAGGGGGATATGGCTACACCTTC. Its protein product is CASTPGGYGYTF.

V and J are TRBV7-2 and TRBJ2-3; TRBD2 matches 9 bases. Trimming at V came to 1 base and at J to 4 bases, leaving 15 bases not matched to a gene. The CDR3 is made up of 19 amino acids. The germline V gene encodes CDR1 SGHTA and CDR2 FQGNSA. The CDR3 DNA is TGTGCCAGCAGCTTAGTTTTTTGGGCTAGCGGGAATGCGGCAGATACGCAGTATTTT. This translates into CASSLVFWASGNAADTQYF.

The chain carries TRBV6-5 and TRBJ1-4, with unresolved D. The germline CDR1 and CDR2 sequences are MNHEY and SVGAGI. The CDR3 loop spans 12 amino acids. V lost 7 bases and J 5 bases, leaving 8 bases between the germline ends. CDR3 coding DNA: TGTGCCAGCAATCCAGAAAATGAAAAACTGTTTTTT. Its protein product is CASNPENEKLFF.

V gene TRBV7-3 combines with J gene TRBJ2-3; D remains ambiguous. Trimming shortened V by 1 base and J by 3 bases, and 5 bases separated the two germline ends. The CDR3 is 13 residues long. In germline, CDR1 is SGHTA, CDR2 FQGTGA. CDR3 nucleotide sequence: TGTGCCAGCAGCTTAAATCCTACAGATACGCAGTATTTT. This codes for CASSLNPTDTQYF.

The chain has TRBV7-8 and TRBJ1-2; possible D gene TRBD1, 5 bases. Trimming removed 5 bases at V and 2 bases at J, with 9 bases between. The CDR3 extends over 13 amino acids. Germline lookup yields CDR1 SGHVS and CDR2 FQNEAQ. CDR3 sequence reads: CASSPDSNYGYTF. CDR3 DNA: TGTGCCAGCAGCCCTGACAGCAACTATGGCTACACCTTC.

V is TRBV4-3 and J is TRBJ2-1, with TRBD2 matching 9 bases. With 0 bases clipped from V and 15 bases from J, the junction kept 9 bases outside the gene matches. The CDR3 consists of 14 residues. The germline CDR1 and CDR2 sequences are LGHNA and YSLEER. CDR3 coding DNA: TGCGCCAGCAGCCAAGATTTAGCGGGAGTCCTATTGTTCTTC. Protein product: CASSQDLAGVLLFF.